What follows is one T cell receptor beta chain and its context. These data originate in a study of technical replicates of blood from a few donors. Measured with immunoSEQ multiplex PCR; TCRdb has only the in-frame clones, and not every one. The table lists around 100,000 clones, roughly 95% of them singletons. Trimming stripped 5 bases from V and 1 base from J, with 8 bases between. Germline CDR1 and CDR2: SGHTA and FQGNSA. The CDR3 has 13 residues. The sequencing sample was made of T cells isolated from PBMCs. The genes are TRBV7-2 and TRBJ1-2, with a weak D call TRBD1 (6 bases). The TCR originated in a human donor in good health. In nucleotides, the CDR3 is TGTGCCAGCAGCCCGGACAGTAACTATGGCTACACCTTC. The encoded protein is CASSPDSNYGYTF.